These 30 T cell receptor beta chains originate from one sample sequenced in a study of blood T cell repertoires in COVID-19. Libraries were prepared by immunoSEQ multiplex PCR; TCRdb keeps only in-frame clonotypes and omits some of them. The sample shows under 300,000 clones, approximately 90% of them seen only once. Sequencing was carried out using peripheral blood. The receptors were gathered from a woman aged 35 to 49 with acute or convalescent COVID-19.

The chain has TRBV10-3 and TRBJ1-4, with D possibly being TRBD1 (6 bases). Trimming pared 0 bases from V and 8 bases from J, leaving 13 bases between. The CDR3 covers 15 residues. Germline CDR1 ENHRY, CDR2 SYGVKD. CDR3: CAISESNRVVEKLFF. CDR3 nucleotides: TGTGCCATCAGTGAGTCGAACAGGGTTGTGGAAAAACTGTTTTTT.

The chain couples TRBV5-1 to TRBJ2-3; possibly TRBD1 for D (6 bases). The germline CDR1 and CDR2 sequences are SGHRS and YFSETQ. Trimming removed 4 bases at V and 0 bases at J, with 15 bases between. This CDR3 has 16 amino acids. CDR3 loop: CASSPGALESTDTQYF. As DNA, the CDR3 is TGCGCCAGCAGCCCAGGGGCCCTAGAGAGCACAGATACGCAGTATTTT.

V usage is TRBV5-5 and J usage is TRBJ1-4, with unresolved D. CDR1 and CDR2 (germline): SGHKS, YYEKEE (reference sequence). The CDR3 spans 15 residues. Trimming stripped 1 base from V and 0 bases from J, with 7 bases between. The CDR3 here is CASSLWPATNEKLFF. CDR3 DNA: TGTGCCAGCAGCTTGTGGCCCGCAACTAATGAAAAACTGTTTTTT.

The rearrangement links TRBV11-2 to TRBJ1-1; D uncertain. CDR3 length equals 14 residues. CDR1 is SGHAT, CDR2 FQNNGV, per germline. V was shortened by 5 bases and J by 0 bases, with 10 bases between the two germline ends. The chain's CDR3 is CASSAAGMNTEAFF. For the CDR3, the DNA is TGTGCCAGCAGCGCCGCGGGCATGAACACTGAAGCTTTCTTT.

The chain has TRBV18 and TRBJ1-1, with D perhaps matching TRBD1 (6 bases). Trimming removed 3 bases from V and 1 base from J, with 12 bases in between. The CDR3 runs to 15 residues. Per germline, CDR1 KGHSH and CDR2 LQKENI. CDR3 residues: CASSPRDIPNTEAFF. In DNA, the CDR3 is TGTGCCAGCTCACCTCGGGACATACCGAACACTGAAGCTTTCTTT.

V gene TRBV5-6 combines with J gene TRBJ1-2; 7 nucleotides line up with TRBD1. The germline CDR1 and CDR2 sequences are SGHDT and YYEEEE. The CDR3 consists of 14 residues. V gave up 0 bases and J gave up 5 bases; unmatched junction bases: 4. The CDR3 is CASSLDRGRYGYTF. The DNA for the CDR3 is TGTGCCAGCAGCTTGGACAGGGGCCGTTATGGCTACACCTTC.

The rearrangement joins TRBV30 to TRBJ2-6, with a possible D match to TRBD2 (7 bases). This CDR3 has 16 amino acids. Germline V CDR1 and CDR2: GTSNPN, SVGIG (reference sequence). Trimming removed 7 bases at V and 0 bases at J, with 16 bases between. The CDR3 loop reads CASPGGADSGANVLTF. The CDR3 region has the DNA TGTGCCTCGCCTGGGGGGGCTGACTCTGGGGCCAACGTCCTGACTTTC.

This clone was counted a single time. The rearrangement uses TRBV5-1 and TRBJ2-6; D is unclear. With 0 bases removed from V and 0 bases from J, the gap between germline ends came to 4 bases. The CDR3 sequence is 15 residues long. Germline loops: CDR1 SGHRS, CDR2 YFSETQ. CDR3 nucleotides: TGCGCCAGCAGCTTGGACGGCTCTGGGGCCAACGTCCTGACTTTC. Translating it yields CASSLDGSGANVLTF.

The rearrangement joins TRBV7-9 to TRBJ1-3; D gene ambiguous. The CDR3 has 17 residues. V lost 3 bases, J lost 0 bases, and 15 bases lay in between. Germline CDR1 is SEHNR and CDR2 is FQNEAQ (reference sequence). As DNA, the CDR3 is TGTGCCAGCAGCTTCGGCCCAGGTACCCTCTCTGGAAACACCATATATTTT. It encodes CASSFGPGTLSGNTIYF.

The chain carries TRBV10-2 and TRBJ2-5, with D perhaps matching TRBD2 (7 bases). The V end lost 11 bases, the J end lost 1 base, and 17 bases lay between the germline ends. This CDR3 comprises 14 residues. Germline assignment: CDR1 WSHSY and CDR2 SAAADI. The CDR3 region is CAATLGGPQETQYF. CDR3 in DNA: TGCGCCGCAACTCTCGGGGGGCCCCAAGAGACCCAGTACTTC.

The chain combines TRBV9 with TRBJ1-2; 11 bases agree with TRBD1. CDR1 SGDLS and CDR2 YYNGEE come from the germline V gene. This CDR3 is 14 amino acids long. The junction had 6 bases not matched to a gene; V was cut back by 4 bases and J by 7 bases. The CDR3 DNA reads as TGTGCCAGCAGCCCCCAGGACAGGGGGCTTGGCTACACCTTC. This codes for CASSPQDRGLGYTF. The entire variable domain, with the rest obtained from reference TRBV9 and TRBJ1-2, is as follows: DSGVTQTPKHLITATGQRVTLRCSPRSGDLSVYWYQQSLDQGLQFLIQYYNGEERAKGNILERFSAQQFPDLHSELNLSSLELGDSALYFCASSPQDRGLGYTFGSGTRLTVV.

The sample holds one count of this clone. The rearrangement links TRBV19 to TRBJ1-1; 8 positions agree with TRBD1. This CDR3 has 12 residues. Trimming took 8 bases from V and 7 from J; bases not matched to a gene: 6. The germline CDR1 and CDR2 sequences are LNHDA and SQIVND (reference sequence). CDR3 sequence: CASYAGGLEAFF. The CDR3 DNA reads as TGTGCCAGTTACGCAGGGGGCCTTGAAGCTTTCTTT.

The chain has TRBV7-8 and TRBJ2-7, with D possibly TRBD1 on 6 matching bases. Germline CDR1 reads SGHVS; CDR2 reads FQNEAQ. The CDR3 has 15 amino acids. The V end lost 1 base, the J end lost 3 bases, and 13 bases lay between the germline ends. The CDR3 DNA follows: TGTGCCAGCAGCTTAGTTTTGAGGGGGAGCTACGAGCAGTACGTC. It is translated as CASSLVLRGSYEQYV.

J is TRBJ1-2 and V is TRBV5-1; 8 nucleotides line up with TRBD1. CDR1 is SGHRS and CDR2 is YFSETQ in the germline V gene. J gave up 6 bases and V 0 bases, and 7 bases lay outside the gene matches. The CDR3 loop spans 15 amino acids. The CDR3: CASSLEQGARDGYTF. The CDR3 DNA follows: TGCGCCAGCAGCTTGGAGCAGGGGGCGAGGGATGGCTACACCTTC.

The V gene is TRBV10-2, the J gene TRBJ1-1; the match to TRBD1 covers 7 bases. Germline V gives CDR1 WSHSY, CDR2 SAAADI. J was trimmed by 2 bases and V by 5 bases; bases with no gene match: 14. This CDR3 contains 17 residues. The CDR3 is CASSSKRGTEINTEAFF. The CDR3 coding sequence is TGCGCCAGCAGTTCCAAACGCGGGACAGAGATTAACACTGAAGCTTTCTTT.

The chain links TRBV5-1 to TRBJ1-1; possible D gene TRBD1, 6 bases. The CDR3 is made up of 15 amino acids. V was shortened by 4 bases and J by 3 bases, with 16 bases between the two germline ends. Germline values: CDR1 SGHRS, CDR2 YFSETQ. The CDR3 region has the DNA TGCGCCAGCAGCATGTCGCGGGGGGGCTACACTGAAGCTTTCTTT. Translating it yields CASSMSRGGYTEAFF.

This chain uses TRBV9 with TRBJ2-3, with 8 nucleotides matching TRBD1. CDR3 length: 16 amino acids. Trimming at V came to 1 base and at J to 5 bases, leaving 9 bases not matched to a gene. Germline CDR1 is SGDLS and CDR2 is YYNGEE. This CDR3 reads CASSVPKDREVDTQYF. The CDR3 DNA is TGTGCCAGCAGCGTACCCAAGGACAGGGAGGTAGATACGCAGTATTTT.

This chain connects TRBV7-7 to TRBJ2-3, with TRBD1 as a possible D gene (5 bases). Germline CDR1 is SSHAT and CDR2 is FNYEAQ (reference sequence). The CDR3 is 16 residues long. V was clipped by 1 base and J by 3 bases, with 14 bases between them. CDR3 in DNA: TGTGCCAGCAGCTTAGATAGTGGGGCCCGGACAGATACGCAGTATTTT. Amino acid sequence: CASSLDSGARTDTQYF.

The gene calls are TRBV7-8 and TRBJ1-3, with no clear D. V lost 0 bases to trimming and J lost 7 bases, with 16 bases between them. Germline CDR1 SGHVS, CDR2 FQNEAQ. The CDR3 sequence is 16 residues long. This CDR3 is CASSLASNSRDNTIYF. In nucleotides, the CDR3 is TGTGCCAGCAGCTTAGCTTCAAACTCACGGGATAACACCATATATTTT.

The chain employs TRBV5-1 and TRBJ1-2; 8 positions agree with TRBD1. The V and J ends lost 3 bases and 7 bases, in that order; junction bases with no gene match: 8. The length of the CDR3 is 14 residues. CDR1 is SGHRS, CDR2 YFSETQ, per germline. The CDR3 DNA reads TGCGCCAGCAGCTCGCAGGGGGCCACGGGTGGCTACACCTTC. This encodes CASSSQGATGGYTF.

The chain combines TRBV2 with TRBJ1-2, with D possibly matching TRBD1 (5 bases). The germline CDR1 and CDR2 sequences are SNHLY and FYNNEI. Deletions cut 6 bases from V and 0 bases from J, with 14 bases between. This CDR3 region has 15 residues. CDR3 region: CASRQQANPNYGYTF. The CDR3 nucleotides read TGTGCCAGCAGACAACAGGCTAACCCTAACTATGGCTACACCTTC. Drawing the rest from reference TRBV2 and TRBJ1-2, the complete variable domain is EPEVTQTPSHQVTQMGQEVILRCVPISNHLYFYWYRQILGQKVEFLVSFYNNEISEKSEIFDDQFSVERPDGSNFTLKIRSTKLEDSAMYFCASRQQANPNYGYTFGSGTRLTVV.

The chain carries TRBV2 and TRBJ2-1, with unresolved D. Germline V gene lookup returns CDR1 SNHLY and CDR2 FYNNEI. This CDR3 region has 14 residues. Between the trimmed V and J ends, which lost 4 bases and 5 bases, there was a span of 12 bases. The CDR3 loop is CASSGRWNDNEQFF. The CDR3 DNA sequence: TGTGCCAGCAGTGGCAGGTGGAACGACAATGAGCAGTTCTTC.

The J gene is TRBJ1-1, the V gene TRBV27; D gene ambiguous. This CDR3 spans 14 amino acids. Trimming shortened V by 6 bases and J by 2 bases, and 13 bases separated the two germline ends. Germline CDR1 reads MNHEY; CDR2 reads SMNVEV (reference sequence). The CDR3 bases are TGTGCCAGCAGACCTCTTGGAGCCAACACTGAAGCTTTCTTT. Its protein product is CASRPLGANTEAFF.

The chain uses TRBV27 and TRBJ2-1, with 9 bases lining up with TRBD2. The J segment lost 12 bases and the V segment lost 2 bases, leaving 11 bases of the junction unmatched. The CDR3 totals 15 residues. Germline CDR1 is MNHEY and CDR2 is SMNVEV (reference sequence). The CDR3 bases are TGTGCCAGCAGTTTAGGCGGGGGGGGCTATGGCGGGCAGTTCTTC. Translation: CASSLGGGGYGGQFF.

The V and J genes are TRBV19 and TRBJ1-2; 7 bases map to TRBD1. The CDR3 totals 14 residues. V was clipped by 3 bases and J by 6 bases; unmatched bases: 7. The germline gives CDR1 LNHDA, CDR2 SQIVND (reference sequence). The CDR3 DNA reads TGTGCCAGTAGTATGGTTCCAGGGGGGAATGGCTACACCTTC. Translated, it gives CASSMVPGGNGYTF. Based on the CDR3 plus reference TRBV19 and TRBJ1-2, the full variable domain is DGGITQSPKYLFRKEGQNVTLSCEQNLNHDAMYWYRQDPGQGLRLIYYSQIVNDFQKGDIAEGYSVSREKKESFPLTVTSAQKNPTAFYLCASSMVPGGNGYTFGSGTRLTVV.

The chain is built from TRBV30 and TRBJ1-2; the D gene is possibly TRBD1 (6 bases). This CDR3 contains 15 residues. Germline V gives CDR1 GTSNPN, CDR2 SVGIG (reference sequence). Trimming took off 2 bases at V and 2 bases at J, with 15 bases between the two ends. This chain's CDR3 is CAWSWRTGRNYGYTF. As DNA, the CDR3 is TGTGCCTGGAGTTGGCGAACAGGGCGGAACTATGGCTACACCTTC.

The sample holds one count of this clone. The CDR3 coding sequence is TGTGCCAGCAGCTTAGCACCCGGGTCGAGGAAAGAGACCCAGTACTTC. This sequence encodes CASSLAPGSRKETQYF. The genes are TRBV11-2 and TRBJ2-5; D is ambiguous. The CDR3 consists of 16 residues. The V end was cut by 1 base, the J end by 3 bases, with 15 bases between. Germline loops: CDR1 SGHAT, CDR2 FQNNGV.

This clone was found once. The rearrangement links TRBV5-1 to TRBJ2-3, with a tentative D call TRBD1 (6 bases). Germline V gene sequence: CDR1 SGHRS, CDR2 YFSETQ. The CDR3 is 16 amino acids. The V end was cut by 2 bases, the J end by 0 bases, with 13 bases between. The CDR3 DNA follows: TGCGCCAGCAGCTTTACAGGGAGAGGGAGCACAGATACGCAGTATTTT. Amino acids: CASSFTGRGSTDTQYF.

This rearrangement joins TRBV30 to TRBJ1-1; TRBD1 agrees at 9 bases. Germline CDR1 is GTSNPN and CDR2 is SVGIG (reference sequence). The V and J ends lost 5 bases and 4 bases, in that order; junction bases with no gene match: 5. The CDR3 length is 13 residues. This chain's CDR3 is CAWGQGLGTEAFF. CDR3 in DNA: TGTGCCTGGGGACAGGGGTTAGGCACTGAAGCTTTCTTT.

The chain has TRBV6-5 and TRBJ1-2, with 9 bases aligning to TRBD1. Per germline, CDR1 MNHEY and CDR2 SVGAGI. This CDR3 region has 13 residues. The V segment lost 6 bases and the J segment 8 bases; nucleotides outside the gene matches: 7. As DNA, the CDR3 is TGTGCCAGCAGGAAACAGGGGGCGCCCGGCTACACCTTC. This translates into CASRKQGAPGYTF.